Listed below are T cell receptor beta chains from one sample, sequenced in a study of tumor and adjacent non-tumor tissue in lung cancer. TCRdb re-called the multiplex PCR reads through MiXCR, storing one row per CDR3 protein. The sample contains tens of thousands of distinct CDR3 sequences, around 86% of which appear only once. The source material was lung tumor tissue. These receptors were taken from a woman in her 50s with non-small cell lung cancer. The CDR3 runs from the conserved cysteine through the conserved F or W. The D gene is left open where the match is weak. The listing skips clone size in some rows; elsewhere it reads once, few, many or a size class.

j_gene: TRBJ1-2; v_gene: TRBV14; abundance: -; d_gene: -; CDR3nt: TGTGTCAGCAGCCAAGTTGGTTCTTCGTATGGTTACACCTTC; CDR3aa: CVSSQVGSSYGYTF
j_gene: TRBJ2-2; v_gene: TRBV6-1; abundance: -; d_gene: TRBD1; CDR3nt: TGTGCCAGCAGAAAGGGACAGGGAATAACTGGGGAGCTGTCTTTT; CDR3aa: CASRKGQGITGELSF
j_gene: TRBJ1-1; v_gene: TRBV20-1; abundance: -; d_gene: -; CDR3nt: TGCTGTGCTACCCGGCCCTGGGATGGCACTGAAGCTTTCTTT; CDR3aa: CCATRPWDGTEAFF
j_gene: TRBJ2-1; v_gene: TRBV20-1; abundance: -; d_gene: -; CDR3nt: TGCAGTGCTCCTAGTGGGCGGTCGAGATCCTACAATGAGCAGTTCTTC; CDR3aa: CSAPSGRSRSYNEQFF
j_gene: TRBJ2-2; v_gene: TRBV12-3/TRBV12-4; abundance: -; d_gene: -; CDR3nt: TGTACCGCTCCCGGGGGAAACACCGGGGAGCTCTTTTTT; CDR3aa: CTAPGGNTGELFF
j_gene: TRBJ2-7; v_gene: TRBV6-2/TRBV6-3; abundance: -; d_gene: -; CDR3nt: TGTGCCAGCAGTTTAAACCAGGACATGGCCTCCTACGAGCAGTACTTC; CDR3aa: CASSLNQDMASYEQYF
j_gene: TRBJ2-3; v_gene: TRBV6-5; abundance: -; d_gene: -; CDR3nt: TGTGGCAGCAGGGGCCTCACAGATACGCAGTATTTT; CDR3aa: CGSRGLTDTQYF
j_gene: TRBJ2-7; v_gene: TRBV6-1; abundance: -; d_gene: -; CDR3nt: TGTGTCACCACTCCAACAGGGGAGGTCTACGAGCAGTACTTC; CDR3aa: CVTTPTGEVYEQYF
j_gene: TRBJ2-1; v_gene: TRBV4-3; abundance: once; d_gene: TRBD2; CDR3nt: TGCGCCAGCAGCAAGACTTCGGGACTAGCGGGAGCCCATGTCCAGTTCTTC; CDR3aa: CASSKTSGLAGAHVQFF
j_gene: TRBJ2-2; v_gene: TRBV6-2/TRBV6-3; abundance: -; d_gene: -; CDR3nt: TGTGCCGGCAGTTACGGGGCTAGTAAAACGGCGAACACCGAGGAGCTGTTTTTT; CDR3aa: CAGSYGASKTANTEELFF
j_gene: TRBJ2-1; v_gene: TRBV20-1; abundance: once; d_gene: -; CDR3nt: TGCAATGCTAGAACACTAGGAATGGGTGAGCAGCTCTTC; CDR3aa: CNARTLGMGEQLF
j_gene: TRBJ1-6; v_gene: TRBV28; abundance: many; d_gene: -; CDR3nt: TGTGCCAGCAGTTCAGGGTTCAGTTCACCCCTCCACTTT; CDR3aa: CASSSGFSSPLHF
j_gene: TRBJ2-3; v_gene: TRBV4-1; abundance: -; d_gene: TRBD2; CDR3nt: TGCGGCTGCAGCCAAGTGCTTTTGACTAGCTGGGGCACAGATACGCAGTATTTT; CDR3aa: CGCSQVLLTSWGTDTQYF
j_gene: TRBJ2-4; v_gene: TRBV10-1; abundance: -; d_gene: -; CDR3nt: TGCGTCAGCAGTGCTTGGGAAGGTAACATTCAGTACTTC; CDR3aa: CVSSAWEGNIQYF
j_gene: TRBJ2-1; v_gene: TRBV7-9; abundance: many; d_gene: TRBD1; CDR3nt: TGTGCCAGCAGCCCGACAGGGACCTACAATGAGCAGTTCTTC; CDR3aa: CASSPTGTYNEQFF
j_gene: TRBJ1-5; v_gene: TRBV28; abundance: -; d_gene: -; CDR3nt: TGTGCCAGCGGCCAGGTCAGCTTTAATCAGCCCCAGCATTTT; CDR3aa: CASGQVSFNQPQHF
j_gene: TRBJ2-1; v_gene: TRBV20-1; abundance: -; d_gene: TRBD2; CDR3nt: TGCAGTGCTAGAGACCATACCACTAGCGGGAGTAATGGTGAGCACTTCTTC; CDR3aa: CSARDHTTSGSNGEHFF
j_gene: TRBJ2-2; v_gene: TRBV29-1; abundance: -; d_gene: TRBD2; CDR3nt: TGCAGCTCCGGGAGGAGCACCGGGGAGCTGCTTTTT; CDR3aa: CSSGRSTGELLF
j_gene: TRBJ1-2; v_gene: TRBV14; abundance: few; d_gene: -; CDR3nt: TGTGCCAGCAGCCTAGTTGGTTCTTCGTATGGCTACACCTTC; CDR3aa: CASSLVGSSYGYTF
j_gene: TRBJ2-7; v_gene: TRBV9; abundance: once; d_gene: -; CDR3nt: TGTGCCAGCAGCATATCCGGACAGAGGGCCTACGAGCAGTACTTC; CDR3aa: CASSISGQRAYEQYF
j_gene: TRBJ2-1; v_gene: TRBV29-1; abundance: -; d_gene: TRBD2; CDR3nt: TGCTGCGTTGTCAGCCCGGGACTAGCGGGAGGCGGCGAGCAGTTCTTC; CDR3aa: CCVVSPGLAGGGEQFF
j_gene: TRBJ2-4; v_gene: TRBV11-1; abundance: -; d_gene: -; CDR3nt: TGTGCCAGCAACCGGGACGACGGGGCCTCGGGGTACGTTCAGTACTTC; CDR3aa: CASNRDDGASGYVQYF
j_gene: TRBJ2-1; v_gene: TRBV5-5; abundance: -; d_gene: TRBD2; CDR3nt: TGTGCCAGCTGCTTGGGACTAGCGATCAATGAGCGGTTCTTC; CDR3aa: CASCLGLAINERFF
j_gene: TRBJ1-1; v_gene: TRBV12-3/TRBV12-4; abundance: -; d_gene: -; CDR3nt: TGTGCCAGCAGTTGGGTGGAGAACACTACAGCTTTCTTT; CDR3aa: CASSWVENTTAFF
j_gene: TRBJ1-1; v_gene: TRBV5-6; abundance: -; d_gene: -; CDR3nt: TGTCCCAGCATCGCTGAGGGACGGAAGAACACTGAAGCTTTCTTT; CDR3aa: CPSIAEGRKNTEAFF
j_gene: TRBJ1-1; v_gene: TRBV6-2/TRBV6-3; abundance: -; d_gene: -; CDR3nt: TGTACCAGCAAGCTAGGGACAATTGAAGCTTTCTTT; CDR3aa: CTSKLGTIEAFF
j_gene: TRBJ2-2; v_gene: TRBV29-1; abundance: -; d_gene: -; CDR3nt: TGCAGCCATAAAAGGGGGGAGGGCCTCGAGGAGCTGTTTTTT; CDR3aa: CSHKRGEGLEELFF